Listed below are T cell receptor beta chains from one sample, sequenced in a study of blood T cell repertoires in COVID-19. The method was immunoSEQ multiplex PCR; TCRdb's version includes in-frame clones alone and lacks a portion of them. The data hold over 250,000 clones, with 89% observed a single time. The sample was peripheral blood. The receptors were sampled from a woman aged 55 to 70 with acute or convalescent COVID-19. Both conserved end residues are part of each CDR3.

V	CDR3
TRBV28	CASSPRDRRSAVELFF
TRBV14	CASSRAGGYEQYF
TRBV20-1	CSASPGQELAKGNQPQHF
TRBV7-8	CASRPTGTGSPLHF
TRBV5-8	CASSQGQAFYGYTF
TRBV7-2	CASSPRAVGNTIYF
TRBV7-2	CASSLLSGNQETQYF
TRBV11-2	CASSLSPRTGVNEQFF
TRBV30	CAWSADYNIDGYTF
TRBV7-9	CASRRDRSSYEQYF
TRBV19	CASTPGWQTPVEQYF
TRBV7-9	CASSSSTVNYGYTF
TRBV27	CASTPRRGSYGYTF
TRBV7-6	CASSVQGAGANVLTF
TRBV3-1/TRBV3-2	CASSPRTSGGWTGELFF
TRBV7-9	CASSFPGGTYGYTF
TRBV4-2	CASSQGSVVAGGGYNEQFF
TRBV25-1	CASSTGTVNSPLHF
TRBV7-2	CASSFSHAEAGVTYNEQFF
TRBV18	CASSPDALNEQFF
TRBV28	CASTDRGRNTEAFF
TRBV10-2	CASSESAGVNSPLHF
TRBV7-9	CASSSRDNGYEQYF
TRBV14	CASSHGATWKETQYF
TRBV7-2	CASSAPGGGFGDTQYF
TRBV27	CASRQDRGEIGQYF
TRBV7-2	CASSPRDNEAFF
TRBV11-3	CASSRRLSGGASDTQYF
TRBV28	CASSLGRTVQETQYF
TRBV28	CASSLKGADTQYF
TRBV5-5	CASRRTATTSTDTQYF
TRBV3-1/TRBV3-2	CASSQDRSSREQYF
TRBV11-2	CASSPQVNTEAFF
TRBV5-4	CASSSGTGNEKLFF
TRBV6-5	CASRPPHHRNTEAFF
TRBV14	CASSHYTGATNEKLFF
TRBV7-9	CASSFRDSGTPGGELFF
TRBV27	CAGTSPEQFF
TRBV9	CASSPRLAENTGELFF